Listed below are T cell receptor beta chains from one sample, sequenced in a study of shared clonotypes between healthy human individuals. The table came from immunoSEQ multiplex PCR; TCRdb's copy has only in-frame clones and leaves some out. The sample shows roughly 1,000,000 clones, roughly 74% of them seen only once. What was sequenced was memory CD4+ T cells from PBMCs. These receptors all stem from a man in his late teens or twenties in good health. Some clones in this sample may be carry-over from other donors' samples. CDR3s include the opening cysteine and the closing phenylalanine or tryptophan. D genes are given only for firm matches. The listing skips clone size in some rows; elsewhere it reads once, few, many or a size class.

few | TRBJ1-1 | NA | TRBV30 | TGTGCCTGGGGAAGCGAACCGAACACTGAAGCTTTCTTT | CAWGSEPNTEAFF
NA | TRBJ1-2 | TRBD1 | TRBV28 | TGTGCCAGCAGGGGGACAGGGAAGAACTATGGCTACACCTTC | CASRGTGKNYGYTF
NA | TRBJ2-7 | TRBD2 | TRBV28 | TGTGCCAGCAGTTTAGCGGGAGGCGTCTACGAGCAGTACTTC | CASSLAGGVYEQYF
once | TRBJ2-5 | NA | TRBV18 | TGTGCCAGCTCACCCGGCAGGATGGGCCAAGAGACCCAGTACTTC | CASSPGRMGQETQYF
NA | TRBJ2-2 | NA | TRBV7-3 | TGTGCCAGCAGCTTAAACCCCGGACTTAACACCGGGGAGCTGTTTTTT | CASSLNPGLNTGELFF
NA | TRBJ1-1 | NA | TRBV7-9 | TGTGCCAGCAGCTTTTGGCAGGACCAGAACACTGAAGCTTTCTTT | CASSFWQDQNTEAFF
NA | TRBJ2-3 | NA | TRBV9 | TGTGCCAGCAGCGTAGAGGCTAGGGCGCTCACAGATACGCAGTATTTT | CASSVEARALTDTQYF
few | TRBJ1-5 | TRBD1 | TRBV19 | TGTGCCAGTAGTCTCCGGACAGGGGAACAGCCCCAGCATTTT | CASSLRTGEQPQHF
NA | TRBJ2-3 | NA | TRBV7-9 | TGTGCCAGCAGCTTAGCCGCAAGCACAGATACGCAGTATTTT | CASSLAASTDTQYF
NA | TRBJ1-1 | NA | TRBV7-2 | TGTGCCAGCAGCCCCCGAGGGGGGTCGAACACTGAAGCTTTCTTT | CASSPRGGSNTEAFF
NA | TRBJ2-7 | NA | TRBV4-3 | TGCGCCAGCAGCCAAGACGCCGCCGCCGGGACTGCCGCGGACGAGCAGTACTTC | CASSQDAAAGTAADEQYF